The 21 T cell receptor beta chains in this list originate from one sample, sequenced in a study of OX40 agonist ivuxolimab in advanced cancers. Profiling relied on immunoSEQ multiplex PCR, and the TCRdb table lists in-frame clones only, not all of them. The table records about 74,000 clones, roughly 80% of them present only once. Here the sequenced sample was CD4+ or CD8+ T cells sorted from blood, taken in a trial of the OX40 agonist ivuxolimab. The receptors stem from an adult with an advanced solid tumor such as melanoma, head and neck, liver or kidney cancer.

The chain recombines TRBV27 with TRBJ2-2, with TRBD2 matching over 9 bases. Germline V lookup: CDR1 MNHEY, CDR2 SMNVEV (reference sequence). This CDR3 contains 16 residues. J gave up 1 base and V 8 bases, and 8 bases lay outside the gene matches. This CDR3 reads CASRPAGGGNTGELFF. CDR3 sequence (DNA): TGTGCCAGCCGCCCAGCGGGAGGAGGGAACACCGGGGAGCTGTTTTTT.

V and J are TRBV28 and TRBJ1-3, with 7 bases fitting TRBD1. Germline V gene data show CDR1 as MDHEN and CDR2 as SYDVKM. V lost 6 bases and J lost 0; bases outside the gene matches: 11. There are 17 residues in the CDR3. CDR3 coding DNA: TGTGCCAGCAGACCAACGACAGGGACACGCTCTGGAAACACCATATATTTT. Its protein is CASRPTTGTRSGNTIYF.

The table lists this clone with a few counts. The V and J genes are TRBV9 and TRBJ1-2; D is undetermined. The CDR3 is 13 residues long. Trimming removed 6 bases from V and 7 bases from J, with 16 bases in between. Germline V CDR1 and CDR2: SGDLS, YYNGEE. The CDR3 loop is CASTARVTGGYTF. CDR3 in DNA: TGTGCCAGCACCGCTCGGGTAACGGGTGGCTACACCTTC.

This clone was seen more than once but under ten times. This chain connects TRBV19 to TRBJ2-6; D is uncertain. CDR3 length equals 19 residues. CDR1 and CDR2 (germline): LNHDA, SQIVND (reference sequence). V was trimmed by 5 bases and J by 2 bases, leaving 22 bases between them. In nucleotides, the CDR3 is TGTGCCAGTAGTTCCGTGTGGGGTGGTCCCCCAACTGGGGCCAACGTCCTGACTTTC. Its protein is CASSSVWGGPPTGANVLTF.

The rearrangement joins TRBV28 to TRBJ1-4, with D possibly being TRBD1 (6 bases). The germline V gene encodes CDR1 MDHEN and CDR2 SYDVKM. The CDR3 is 15 residues long. Trimming removed 7 bases at V and 1 base at J, with 13 bases between. The CDR3 loop reads CASNPPQGTNEKLFF. The DNA for the CDR3 is TGTGCCAGCAACCCGCCACAGGGAACTAATGAAAAACTGTTTTTT.

This chain uses TRBV19 with TRBJ1-2, with unresolved D. The CDR3 is made up of 14 amino acids. V was shortened by 3 bases and J by 6 bases, with 14 bases between the two germline ends. Germline V CDR1 and CDR2: LNHDA, SQIVND (reference sequence). The CDR3 loop is CASSIRHQSHGYTF. CDR3 in DNA: TGTGCCAGTAGTATCCGACACCAGAGTCATGGCTACACCTTC.

The chain employs TRBV27 and TRBJ1-1; D might be TRBD1 (5 bases). Trimming cost V 3 bases and J 7 bases, with 15 bases left between them. The germline CDR1 and CDR2 sequences are MNHEY and SMNVEV (reference sequence). This CDR3 spans 14 amino acids. CDR3 sequence (DNA): TGTGCCAGCAGTTTTCAGAGTACGGGGGGTGAAGCTTTCTTT. Its translation: CASSFQSTGGEAFF.

The chain carries TRBV5-8 and TRBJ1-5; 7 nucleotides agree with TRBD1. Germline V gene lookup returns CDR1 SGHTS and CDR2 YDEGEE. This CDR3 is 15 amino acids long. V lost 7 bases to trimming and J lost 0 bases; unmatched junction nucleotides: 7. CDR3 coding DNA: TGTGCCAGCGGACGGACAGGATTTAGCAATCAGCCCCAGCATTTT. Translation: CASGRTGFSNQPQHF.

This sequence joins TRBV6-6 and TRBJ2-3, with 7 bases identical to TRBD2. The CDR3 runs 15 residues. Trimming removed 8 bases from V and 1 base from J; junction bases left unmatched: 9. The germline V gene has CDR1 MNHNY and CDR2 SVGAGI (reference sequence). The CDR3 here is CASREPRGGTDTQYF. CDR3 coding DNA: TGTGCCAGCCGCGAACCCCGGGGGGGCACAGATACGCAGTATTTT.

The CDR3 region is CASSELAGGVGTDTQYF. CDR3 in DNA: TGTGCCAGCTCAGAACTAGCGGGCGGAGTGGGCACAGATACGCAGTATTTT. The chain is built from TRBV18 and TRBJ2-3, with 9 bases matching TRBD2. Losses at the gene ends were 5 bases for V and 1 base for J; bases not matched to a gene: 10. CDR3 length: 17 residues. Germline V gene data show CDR1 as KGHSH and CDR2 as LQKENI.

This clone was observed a single time. The J gene is TRBJ2-1, the V gene TRBV19; D could derive from TRBD1 or TRBD2 (5 bases each). This CDR3 region has 13 residues. V lost 8 bases, J lost 10 bases, and 18 bases lay in between. Germline-derived CDR1 and CDR2 are LNHDA and SQIVND (reference sequence). Here the CDR3 DNA reads TGTGCCAGTGTCTATGAGGGGCGTCGCGAGCAGTTCTTC. As protein: CASVYEGRREQFF.

The genes are TRBV7-2 and TRBJ2-1; TRBD1 aligns across 10 bases. Germline V gene data show CDR1 as SGHTA and CDR2 as FQGNSA. V trimming: 5 bases; J trimming: 2 bases; junction bases outside the gene matches: 6. The CDR3 sequence is 16 residues long. Written as DNA, the CDR3 is TGTGCCAGCAGCAACCGGGACAGGGGAACCTACAATGAGCAGTTCTTC. Its translation is CASSNRDRGTYNEQFF.

CDR3 sequence: CASSIRRGGQRDEQFF. CDR3 coding DNA: TGTGCCAGTAGTATAAGGCGGGGGGGCCAACGCGATGAGCAGTTCTTC. This sequence joins TRBV19 and TRBJ2-1, with 9 nucleotides matching TRBD2. This CDR3 has 16 residues. V dropped 2 bases and J dropped 8; count of bases not matched to a gene: 10. Germline CDR1 reads LNHDA; CDR2 reads SQIVND (reference sequence).

The chain recombines TRBV23-1 with TRBJ2-7; D is undetermined. TRBV23-1 is classed as an ORF, of uncertain function. The CDR3 runs 14 residues. V was cut by 4 bases and J by 4 bases, with 14 bases left in between. In DNA form, the CDR3 reads TGCGCCAGCAGTCCTCCCCCCCTTTCATACGAGCAGTACGTC. This sequence encodes CASSPPPLSYEQYV.

The chain uses TRBV25-1 and TRBJ2-2; maybe TRBD2 (6 bases). The CDR3 totals 17 residues. Germline CDR1 is MGHDK and CDR2 is SYGVNS. The germline V and J ends were trimmed by 5 bases and 1 base, with 17 bases remaining between them. The CDR3 bases are TGTGCCAGCAGTCGGGGGATGGGGCCGGGGAACACCGGGGAGCTGTTTTTT. Amino acids: CASSRGMGPGNTGELFF.

The J gene is TRBJ1-1, the V gene TRBV5-1; 10 bases agree with TRBD1. V was pared by 1 base and J by 2 bases, with 5 bases of the junction left unmatched. CDR3 length: 16 residues. Germline V CDR1 and CDR2: SGHRS, YFSETQ. The CDR3 loop reads CASSLPGQGTNTEAFF. The DNA of the CDR3 is TGCGCCAGCAGCTTGCCGGGACAGGGGACTAACACTGAAGCTTTCTTT.

This clone was detected once. This chain connects TRBV19 to TRBJ1-5; maybe TRBD1 (6 bases). This CDR3 comprises 16 residues. From germline, CDR1 is LNHDA and CDR2 SQIVND (reference sequence). Between the trimmed V and J ends, which lost 5 bases and 5 bases, there was a span of 19 bases. The CDR3 DNA is TGTGCCAGTAGTGTGGGGGCAGGGCGGGCGTATCAGCCCCAGCATTTT. It is translated as CASSVGAGRAYQPQHF.

The chain couples TRBV7-2 to TRBJ2-1; unclear D gene. Germline assignment: CDR1 SGHTA and CDR2 FQGNSA. The CDR3 spans 14 residues. V was cut by 1 base and J by 5 bases, with 9 bases left in between. CDR3 sequence (DNA): TGTGCCAGCAGCTTAGAATCCAACGACAATGAGCAGTTCTTC. Protein: CASSLESNDNEQFF.

The chain is built from TRBV28 and TRBJ1-5; tentative D call: TRBD1 (6 bases). From germline, CDR1 is MDHEN and CDR2 SYDVKM. The CDR3 is 17 residues long. V lost 5 bases and J 6 bases, leaving 23 bases between the germline ends. The CDR3 DNA reads as TGTGCCAGCAGTCGCGGGCCCCTGGGGGCGGGTGGTCAGCCCCAGCATTTT. Its protein product is CASSRGPLGAGGQPQHF.

In this sample, this clone turned up a few times. The rearrangement joins TRBV18 to TRBJ2-6; 8 bases are shared with TRBD1. CDR3 length: 17 amino acids. After removal of 2 bases from V and 1 base from J, the junction contained 4 bases not matched to a gene. Germline CDR1 is KGHSH and CDR2 is LQKENI. CDR3 nucleotides: TGTGCCAGCTCACCAGGGACAGGTCATTCTGGGGCCAACGTCCTGACTTTC. It translates to CASSPGTGHSGANVLTF.

CDR3 in DNA: TGTGCCAGCAGCCAAGGGACGGGGCTGGGCTATGGCTACACCTTC. Translation gives CASSQGTGLGYGYTF. The rearrangement joins TRBV14 to TRBJ1-2; perhaps TRBD1 as D (5 bases). Germline values: CDR1 SGHDN, CDR2 FVKESK. The CDR3 is made up of 15 amino acids. The V gene lost 1 base and the J gene lost 4 bases, with 13 bases spanning the gap.